This is a list of T cell receptor beta chains from one sample in a study of shared clonotypes between healthy human individuals. Assay: immunoSEQ multiplex PCR; the TCRdb copy retains only in-frame clones and omits some. The sample gives 190,000 or so clones, approximately 60% of which show up once; more than 9% is in the top ten. Sequenced material: memory CD4+ T cells sorted from blood. The source is a man under 40 in good health. CDR3s include the opening cysteine and the closing phenylalanine or tryptophan. D genes are given only for firm matches.

v_gene: TRBV7-9
j_gene: TRBJ2-1
d_gene: .
len: 13
CDR3aa: CASSLFLGGEQFF

v_gene: TRBV4-1
j_gene: TRBJ1-1
d_gene: .
len: 14
CDR3aa: CASSQDRGQGRAFF

v_gene: TRBV2
j_gene: TRBJ2-3
d_gene: TRBD1
len: 15
CDR3aa: CASSQRTGATDTQYF

v_gene: TRBV2
j_gene: TRBJ1-3
d_gene: TRBD1
len: 16
CDR3aa: CASSSRGQGSGNTIYF

v_gene: TRBV29-1
j_gene: TRBJ1-1
d_gene: .
len: 10
CDR3aa: CSAVNTEAFF

v_gene: TRBV7-6
j_gene: TRBJ2-1
d_gene: TRBD2
len: 16
CDR3aa: CASSPGLAVSYNEQFF

v_gene: TRBV5-1
j_gene: TRBJ1-4
d_gene: TRBD1
len: 19
CDR3aa: CASSSSTGQAVQKNEKLFF

v_gene: TRBV7-9
j_gene: TRBJ2-7
d_gene: .
len: 14
CDR3aa: CASSKRQDPYEQYF

v_gene: TRBV6-5
j_gene: TRBJ2-5
d_gene: .
len: 15
CDR3aa: CASSPVGRAQETQYF

v_gene: TRBV25-1
j_gene: TRBJ2-5
d_gene: .
len: 14
CDR3aa: CASSDNGEFSTQYF

v_gene: TRBV28
j_gene: TRBJ2-3
d_gene: TRBD1
len: 13
CDR3aa: CASWTGGSDTQYF

v_gene: TRBV30
j_gene: TRBJ1-2
d_gene: .
len: 11
CDR3aa: CAWSPRAGYTF

v_gene: TRBV6-5
j_gene: TRBJ2-6
d_gene: .
len: 15
CDR3aa: CASSINPDSTNVLTF

v_gene: TRBV7-3
j_gene: TRBJ2-7
d_gene: TRBD2
len: 15
CDR3aa: CASSFGAGGQYEQYF

v_gene: TRBV5-5
j_gene: TRBJ2-3
d_gene: .
len: 16
CDR3aa: CASSLTGRVSTDTQYF

v_gene: TRBV20-1
j_gene: TRBJ1-1
d_gene: .
len: 11
CDR3aa: CSGRWNTEAFF

v_gene: TRBV5-6
j_gene: TRBJ1-4
d_gene: .
len: 16
CDR3aa: CASSSGARHIVEKLFF

v_gene: TRBV5-1
j_gene: TRBJ2-2
d_gene: TRBD1
len: 16
CDR3aa: CASRYRDRANTGELFF

v_gene: TRBV5-1
j_gene: TRBJ2-5
d_gene: .
len: 14
CDR3aa: CASATTASRETQYF

v_gene: TRBV6-1
j_gene: TRBJ2-3
d_gene: TRBD1
len: 15
CDR3aa: CASSATGGGTDTQYF

v_gene: TRBV11-2
j_gene: TRBJ2-4
d_gene: .
len: 11
CDR3aa: CASSYGAQQYF

v_gene: TRBV11-2
j_gene: TRBJ2-5
d_gene: .
len: 13
CDR3aa: CASSLSWQETQYF

v_gene: TRBV19
j_gene: TRBJ1-5
d_gene: .
len: 16
CDR3aa: CASSMEGVRSNQPQHF

v_gene: TRBV27
j_gene: TRBJ1-5
d_gene: .
len: 14
CDR3aa: CASSLRLRNQPQHF

v_gene: TRBV25-1
j_gene: TRBJ2-1
d_gene: TRBD1
len: 15
CDR3aa: CASVEPGQGAGEQFF

v_gene: TRBV10-2
j_gene: TRBJ2-3
d_gene: TRBD2
len: 17
CDR3aa: CASHTTVGEGSTDTQYF

v_gene: TRBV5-1
j_gene: TRBJ2-2
d_gene: .
len: 15
CDR3aa: CASSSGTTNTGELFF

v_gene: TRBV5-1
j_gene: TRBJ2-7
d_gene: TRBD1
len: 14
CDR3aa: CASSTTGEFYEQYF

v_gene: TRBV7-9
j_gene: TRBJ1-2
d_gene: TRBD1
len: 15
CDR3aa: CASSSGTGSDYGYTF

v_gene: TRBV7-2
j_gene: TRBJ2-7
d_gene: TRBD2
len: 13
CDR3aa: CATRLAGMYEQYF

v_gene: TRBV18
j_gene: TRBJ2-3
d_gene: TRBD1
len: 15
CDR3aa: CASSPRQGSGDTQYF

v_gene: TRBV6-5
j_gene: TRBJ2-3
d_gene: .
len: 14
CDR3aa: CASSYSSAGDTQYF

v_gene: TRBV6-1
j_gene: TRBJ2-4
d_gene: .
len: 13
CDR3aa: CASRQGQKNIQYF

v_gene: TRBV28
j_gene: TRBJ2-5
d_gene: TRBD2
len: 19
CDR3aa: CASKKPGLAGGGRQETQYF

v_gene: TRBV18
j_gene: TRBJ2-7
d_gene: .
len: 12
CDR3aa: CASSPGAYEQYF

v_gene: TRBV15
j_gene: TRBJ2-2
d_gene: .
len: 13
CDR3aa: CATSPRRIGELFF

v_gene: TRBV28
j_gene: TRBJ2-7
d_gene: TRBD2
len: 15
CDR3aa: CASRVAGGSSYEQYF

v_gene: TRBV4-1
j_gene: TRBJ1-4
d_gene: TRBD1
len: 14
CDR3aa: CASSQGTGAEKLFF

v_gene: TRBV9
j_gene: TRBJ2-3
d_gene: TRBD2
len: 18
CDR3aa: CASSVVAGGPGRTDTQYF

v_gene: TRBV11-2
j_gene: TRBJ2-2
d_gene: .
len: 16
CDR3aa: CASRNLRGRTTGELFF

v_gene: TRBV2
j_gene: TRBJ2-3
d_gene: .
len: 14
CDR3aa: CATSPGLDTDTQYF

v_gene: TRBV29-1
j_gene: TRBJ2-5
d_gene: .
len: 13
CDR3aa: CSVAQGRQETQYF

v_gene: TRBV12-5
j_gene: TRBJ1-2
d_gene: .
len: 14
CDR3aa: CASGPPTGNYGYTF

v_gene: TRBV7-8
j_gene: TRBJ1-2
d_gene: .
len: 13
CDR3aa: CASTPSREDGYTF

v_gene: TRBV6-5
j_gene: TRBJ1-1
d_gene: .
len: 13
CDR3aa: CASNEKGGSEAFF

v_gene: TRBV11-3
j_gene: TRBJ2-7
d_gene: TRBD2
len: 14
CDR3aa: CASSPGAGAREQYF

v_gene: TRBV5-1
j_gene: TRBJ2-1
d_gene: TRBD2
len: 15
CDR3aa: CASSFLAGVYNEQFF

v_gene: TRBV6-5
j_gene: TRBJ2-2
d_gene: TRBD2
len: 16
CDR3aa: CASSYLTSGRPGELFF

v_gene: TRBV6-1
j_gene: TRBJ2-1
d_gene: TRBD2
len: 16
CDR3aa: CASSEFSSGVYNEQFF

v_gene: TRBV7-9
j_gene: TRBJ2-7
d_gene: .
len: 11
CDR3aa: CASSDSYEQYF

v_gene: TRBV29-1
j_gene: TRBJ2-2
d_gene: .
len: 16
CDR3aa: CSAQDRGLGRTGELFF

v_gene: TRBV6-1
j_gene: TRBJ1-1
d_gene: .
len: 13
CDR3aa: CASRVQGNTEAFF